What follows is one T cell receptor beta chain and its context. Its specificity is not known. This entry comes from a study of regulatory T cells in long-lasting Graves disease. Overall study context: Antithyroid drug use was under 3 months in newly diagnosed Graves' patients. Study-level findings and limits: Public clonotype sharing was higher in persistent than newly diagnosed patients. Persistent disease preferred TRBV28, TRBJ1-2 and TRBJ2-5.

Construction of the TCR beta libraries employed iRepertoire HTBI primers in conjunction with Arm-PCR of CDR3 regions. TCRdb processed the multiplex PCR reads anew with MiXCR; each CDR3 protein has one entry. Here the sample spans 350,000 to 450,000 distinct CDR3 sequences, 10% to 15% being singletons. Regarding time point: newly diagnosed GD, antithyroid drugs for less than 3 months. From RNA extracted from PBMCs, the TCR library was made. This CDR3 is 13 amino acids long. V shed 10 bases and J shed 8 bases, with 20 bases lying between them. CDR1 and CDR2 from the germline V gene are SEHNR and FQNEAQ (reference sequence). In addition, the sample was reused for a study of T cells in Graves' hyperthyroidism and ophthalmopathy. From that paper: Ophthalmopathy, which appeared later, was predicted by the model a median approximately 6.7 months before onset.

The chain has TRBV7-9 and TRBJ1-2; perhaps TRBD1 as D (5 bases). This specimen consisted of peripheral blood mononuclear cells (PBMCs), obtained at new diagnosis, from a patient treated with antithyroid drugs. The sequence was obtained from a woman between 18 and 29 years old with Graves disease. CDR3 region: CATDRDYIGGYTF. In nucleotides, the CDR3 is TGTGCCACCGACCGGGACTATATTGGAGGCTACACCTTC.